The 6 T cell receptor beta chains below come from one sample, sequenced in a study of OX40 agonist ivuxolimab in advanced cancers. Generated by immunoSEQ multiplex PCR, the TCRdb table keeps only in-frame clones and is missing some. The sample holds some 48,000 clones, about 81% seen once. Sequenced here: CD4+ or CD8+ T cells sorted from blood, sampled in a trial of the OX40 agonist ivuxolimab. These receptors were taken from an adult with an advanced solid tumor such as melanoma, head and neck, liver or kidney cancer.

The table lists this clone with a count of one. The chain is built from TRBV9 and TRBJ1-2, with 10 bases aligning to TRBD1. CDR3 size: 13 residues. Germline CDR1 SGDLS, CDR2 YYNGEE. V was pared by 3 bases and J by 6 bases, with 2 bases of the junction left unmatched. CDR3 DNA sequence: TGTGCCAGCAGCGCGGGGACAGGGGATGGCTACACCTTC. Its translation: CASSAGTGDGYTF.

The chain is built from TRBV19 and TRBJ1-4; D might be TRBD1 (5 bases). CDR3 length: 14 residues. Germline V lookup: CDR1 LNHDA, CDR2 SQIVND (reference sequence). The germline V and J ends were trimmed by 6 bases and 7 bases, with 15 bases remaining between them. The CDR3 here is CASRARHGGEKLFF. The CDR3 DNA reads as TGTGCCAGTAGGGCCCGCCACGGGGGTGAAAAACTGTTTTTT.

This chain links TRBV5-4 with TRBJ2-3; a weak D match, TRBD1 (5 bases). The CDR3 is made up of 17 amino acids. The V and J ends lost 4 bases and 3 bases respectively, with 21 bases between them. Germline V gene data show CDR1 as SGHNT and CDR2 as YYREEE (reference sequence). The CDR3 DNA sequence: TGTGCCAGCAGCAGATACGTGGACGCAGGGTGGACAGATACGCAGTATTTT. Protein: CASSRYVDAGWTDTQYF.

This clone appeared a single time. V usage is TRBV27 and J usage is TRBJ2-4, with 7 bases that match TRBD1. The CDR3 extends over 16 amino acids. The germline CDR1 and CDR2 sequences are MNHEY and SMNVEV (reference sequence). The ends lost 7 bases at V and 1 base at J; junction bases unmatched: 10. Here the CDR3 reads CASIGGGGGAKNIQYF. Written as DNA, the CDR3 is TGTGCCAGCATAGGGGGCGGTGGGGGCGCCAAAAACATTCAGTACTTC.

This rearrangement joins TRBV2 to TRBJ1-1; 7 bases are shared with TRBD1. CDR3 length: 13 residues. In germline, CDR1 is SNHLY, CDR2 FYNNEI. Unmatched junction bases numbered 8, after V lost 3 bases and J lost 10 bases. CDR3: CASSDRGFARAFF. The DNA of the CDR3 is TGTGCCAGCAGTGACAGGGGGTTTGCTAGAGCTTTCTTT.

In this sample, this clone turned up a few times. V usage is TRBV6-5 and J usage is TRBJ2-1; 7 bases are a match to TRBD1. V lost 2 bases to trimming and J lost 4 bases; unmatched junction nucleotides: 2. The CDR3 loop spans 14 amino acids. The germline gives CDR1 MNHEY, CDR2 SVGAGI. CDR3 amino acids: CASSYRGQYNEQFF. The CDR3 DNA reads TGTGCCAGCAGTTACCGGGGACAGTACAATGAGCAGTTCTTC.